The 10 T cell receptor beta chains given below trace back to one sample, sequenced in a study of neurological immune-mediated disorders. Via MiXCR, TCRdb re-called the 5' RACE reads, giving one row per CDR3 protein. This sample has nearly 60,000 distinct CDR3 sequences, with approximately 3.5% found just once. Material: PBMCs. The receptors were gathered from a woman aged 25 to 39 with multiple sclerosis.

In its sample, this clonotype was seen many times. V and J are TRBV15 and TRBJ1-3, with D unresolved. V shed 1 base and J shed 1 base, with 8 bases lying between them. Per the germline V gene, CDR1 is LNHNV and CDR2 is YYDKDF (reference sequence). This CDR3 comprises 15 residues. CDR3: CATSRGKGSGNTIYF. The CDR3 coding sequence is TGTGCCACCAGCAGAGGCAAAGGATCTGGAAACACCATATATTTT.

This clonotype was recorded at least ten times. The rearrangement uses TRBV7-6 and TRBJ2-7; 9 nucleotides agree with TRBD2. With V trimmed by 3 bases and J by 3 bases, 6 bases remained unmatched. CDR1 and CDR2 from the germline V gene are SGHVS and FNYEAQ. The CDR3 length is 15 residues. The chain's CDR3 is CASSLGLAAIYEQYF. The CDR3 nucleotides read TGTGCCAGCAGCTTGGGACTAGCCGCTATCTACGAGCAGTACTTC.

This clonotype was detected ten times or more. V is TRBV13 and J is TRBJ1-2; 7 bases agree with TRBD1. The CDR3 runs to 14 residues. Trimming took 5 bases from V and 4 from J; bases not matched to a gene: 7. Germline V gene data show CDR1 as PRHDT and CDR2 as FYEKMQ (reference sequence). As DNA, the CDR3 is TGTGCCAGCAGCCGAAGGGACAGCCTCTATGGCTACACCTTC. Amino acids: CASSRRDSLYGYTF.

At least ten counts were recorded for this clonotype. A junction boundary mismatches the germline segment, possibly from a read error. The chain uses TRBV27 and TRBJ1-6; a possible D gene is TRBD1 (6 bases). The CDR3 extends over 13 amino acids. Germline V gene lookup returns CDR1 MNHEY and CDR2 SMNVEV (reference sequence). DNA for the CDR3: TGTGCCAGCAGATGGACAGCTAATTCACCCCTCAACTTT. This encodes CASRWTANSPLNF.

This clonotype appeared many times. CDR3 protein: CASRPGGGSGEQFF. Here the CDR3 DNA reads TGTGCCAGCAGACCGGGGGGCGGGTCGGGGGAGCAGTTCTTC. V usage is TRBV6-6 and J usage is TRBJ2-1; D possibly corresponds to TRBD2 (7 bases). Trimming cost V 6 bases and J 10 bases, with 19 bases left between them. CDR1 is MNHNY and CDR2 is SVGAGI in the germline V gene (reference sequence). This CDR3 comprises 14 residues.

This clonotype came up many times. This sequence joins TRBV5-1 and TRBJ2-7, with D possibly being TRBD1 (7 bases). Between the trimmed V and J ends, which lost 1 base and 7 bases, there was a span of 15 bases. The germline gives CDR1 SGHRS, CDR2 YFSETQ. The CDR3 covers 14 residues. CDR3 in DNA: TGCGCCAGCAGCTTGAGTCAGGGGGGCGGTGAGCAGTACTTC. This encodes CASSLSQGGGEQYF.

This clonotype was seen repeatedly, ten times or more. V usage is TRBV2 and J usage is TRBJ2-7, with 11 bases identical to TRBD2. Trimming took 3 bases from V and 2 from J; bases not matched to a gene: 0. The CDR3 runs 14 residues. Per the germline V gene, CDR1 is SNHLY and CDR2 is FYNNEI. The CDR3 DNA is TGTGCCAGCAGTGAGGGACTAGCGGCCTACGAGCAGTACTTC. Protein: CASSEGLAAYEQYF.

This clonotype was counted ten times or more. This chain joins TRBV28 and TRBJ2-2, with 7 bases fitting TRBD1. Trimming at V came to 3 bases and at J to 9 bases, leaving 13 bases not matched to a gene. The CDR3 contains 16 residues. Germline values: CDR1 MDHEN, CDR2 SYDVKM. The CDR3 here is CASSLRRDSRFRELFF. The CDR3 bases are TGTGCCAGCAGTTTGCGCCGGGACAGCCGGTTCCGGGAGCTGTTTTTT.

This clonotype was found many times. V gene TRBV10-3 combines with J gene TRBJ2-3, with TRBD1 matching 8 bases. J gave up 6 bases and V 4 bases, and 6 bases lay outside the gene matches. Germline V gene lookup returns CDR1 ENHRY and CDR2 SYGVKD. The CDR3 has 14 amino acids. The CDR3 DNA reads TGTGCCATCAGTGGCAGGGGGCTCACTGATACGCAGTATTTT. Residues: CAISGRGLTDTQYF.

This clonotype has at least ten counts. This chain's CDR3 is CSAISGSSDTQYF. CDR3 coding DNA: TGCAGTGCGATTAGCGGTAGTTCAGATACGCAGTATTTT. The chain links TRBV20-1 to TRBJ2-3; D is perhaps TRBD2 (6 bases). The CDR3 loop spans 13 amino acids. V was clipped by 6 bases and J by 4 bases, with 14 bases between them. Germline CDR1 is DFQATT and CDR2 is SNEGSKA (reference sequence).